This entry is about one T cell receptor (beta chain). Its cognate antigen is unknown. These data originate in a study of vaccination effects on CD4 cells after COVID-19. TCRdb's copy holds only in-frame clones and misses some; the assay was immunoSEQ multiplex PCR. The sample records 25,000 to 35,000 clones, less than 85% being singletons. Before any sequencing was done, the ViraFEST assay used viral peptide pools to expand antigen-specific CD4+ T cells. Subsequent to a culture period of around 10 days, CD4+ T cells were isolated. Two-dose BNT162b2 or mRNA-1273 vaccination was given to participants. Cultures used around 1.8 million PBMC per well, about 10 IU/ml IL-2 and around 9.5 ug/ml peptides. Material: CD4+ T cells from PBMCs cultured with HCoV-NL63 spike peptides, obtained after COVID-19 vaccination. This receptor was taken from a human donor who received a COVID-19 vaccine.

The DNA for the CDR3 is TGTGCCAGCAGGAACAATCCAAGGGCAATCTCTGGAAACACCATATATTTT. Its translation: CASRNNPRAISGNTIYF. The chain recombines TRBV2 with TRBJ1-3; D gene ambiguous. Germline V gives CDR1 SNHLY, CDR2 FYNNEI. The CDR3 extends over 17 amino acids. Between the trimmed V and J ends, which lost 6 bases and 0 bases, there was a span of 18 bases.